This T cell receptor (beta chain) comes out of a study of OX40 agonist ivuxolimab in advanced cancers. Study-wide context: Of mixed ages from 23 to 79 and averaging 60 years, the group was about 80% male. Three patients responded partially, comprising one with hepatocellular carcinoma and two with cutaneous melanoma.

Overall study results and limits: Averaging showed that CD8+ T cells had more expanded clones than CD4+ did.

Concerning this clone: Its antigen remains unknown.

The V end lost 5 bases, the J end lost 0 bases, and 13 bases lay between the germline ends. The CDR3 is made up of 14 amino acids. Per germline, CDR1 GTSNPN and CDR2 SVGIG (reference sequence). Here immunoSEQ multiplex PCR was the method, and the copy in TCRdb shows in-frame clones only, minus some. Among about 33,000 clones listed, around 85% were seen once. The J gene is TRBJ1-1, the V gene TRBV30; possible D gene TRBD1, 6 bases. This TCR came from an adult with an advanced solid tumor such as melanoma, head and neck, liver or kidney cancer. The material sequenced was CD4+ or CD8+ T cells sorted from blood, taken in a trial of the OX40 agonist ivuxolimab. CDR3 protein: CAWVGQYMNTEAFF. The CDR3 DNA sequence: TGTGCCTGGGTTGGACAGTACATGAACACTGAAGCTTTCTTT.